The present TCR beta chain was sequenced within a study of OX40 agonist ivuxolimab in advanced cancers. Overall study context: Of the participants, 35% to 50% had some prior anti-PD-1, anti-PD-L1 or anti-CTLA-4 therapy, which was allowed.

The V end lost 6 bases, the J end lost 4 bases, and 18 bases lay between the germline ends. Looked up from germline, CDR1 is MNHEY and CDR2 is SVGAGI. This CDR3 region has 15 residues. Data came from immunoSEQ multiplex PCR; TCRdb stores just in-frame clones and leaves some out. Of roughly 46,000 clones listed, around nine tenths are singletons. The material was CD4+ or CD8+ T cells sorted from blood, obtained in a trial of the OX40 agonist ivuxolimab. The receptor's source is an adult with an advanced solid tumor such as melanoma, head and neck, liver or kidney cancer. The chain joins TRBV6-5 to TRBJ1-2, with a weak D call TRBD1 (5 bases). In DNA form, the CDR3 reads TGTGCCAGCAGGACGGGGCCAGTGGGACTCTATGGCTACACCTTC. Residues: CASRTGPVGLYGYTF.